The entry below gives a single T cell receptor (beta chain) sequence along with its context. cDNA came from roughly 0.53 to 1 ug RNA primed by random hexamers. TCRdb processed the immunoSEQ multiplex PCR reads anew with MiXCR; each CDR3 protein has one entry. The sample holds a few hundred thousand distinct CDR3 sequences, approximately 85% seen once. CDR3 length: 14 residues. V trimming: 5 bases; J trimming: 6 bases; junction bases outside the gene matches: 6. Germline CDR1 MDHEN, CDR2 SYDVKM. TEMRA cells were enriched by FACS, and CD4+ and CD8+ T cells were negatively isolated. The data belong to a study of CD8 T cells in Susac syndrome.

V and J are TRBV28 and TRBJ2-1; 8 positions agree with TRBD2. The sequencing sample was made of CD8+ T cells from PBMCs. This receptor was obtained from a human donor with multiple sclerosis. The CDR3 loop reads CASSLSTSVNEQFF. The CDR3 coding sequence is TGTGCCAGCAGTCTCTCGACTAGCGTCAATGAGCAGTTCTTC.